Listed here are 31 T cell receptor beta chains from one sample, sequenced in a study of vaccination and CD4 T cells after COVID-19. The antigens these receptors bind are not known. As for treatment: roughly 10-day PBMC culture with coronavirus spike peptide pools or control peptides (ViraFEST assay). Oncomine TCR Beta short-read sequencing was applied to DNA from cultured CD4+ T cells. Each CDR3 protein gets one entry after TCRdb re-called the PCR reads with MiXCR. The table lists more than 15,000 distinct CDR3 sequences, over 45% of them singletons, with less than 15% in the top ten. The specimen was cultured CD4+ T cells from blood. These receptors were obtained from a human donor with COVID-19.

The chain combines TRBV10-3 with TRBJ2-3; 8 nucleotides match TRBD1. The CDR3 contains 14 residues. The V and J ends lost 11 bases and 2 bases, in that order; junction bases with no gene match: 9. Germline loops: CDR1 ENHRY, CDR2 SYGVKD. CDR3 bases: TGTGCCGTAAAAAAGGGACAGGCCACAGATACGCAGTATTTT. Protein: CAVKKGQATDTQYF.

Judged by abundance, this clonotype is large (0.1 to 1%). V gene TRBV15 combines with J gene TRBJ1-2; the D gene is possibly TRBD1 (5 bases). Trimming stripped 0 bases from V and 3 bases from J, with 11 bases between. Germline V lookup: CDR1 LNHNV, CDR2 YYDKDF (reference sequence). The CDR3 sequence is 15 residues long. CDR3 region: CATSRDHGGYYGYTF. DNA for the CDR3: TGTGCCACCAGCAGAGATCATGGGGGATACTATGGCTACACCTTC.

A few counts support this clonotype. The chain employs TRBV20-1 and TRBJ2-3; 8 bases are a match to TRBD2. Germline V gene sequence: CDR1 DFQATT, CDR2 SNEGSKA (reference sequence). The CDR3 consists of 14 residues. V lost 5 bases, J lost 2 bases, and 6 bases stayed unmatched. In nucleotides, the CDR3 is TGCAGTGCTTTAGCGGGGCCGAACACAGATACGCAGTATTTT. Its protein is CSALAGPNTDTQYF.

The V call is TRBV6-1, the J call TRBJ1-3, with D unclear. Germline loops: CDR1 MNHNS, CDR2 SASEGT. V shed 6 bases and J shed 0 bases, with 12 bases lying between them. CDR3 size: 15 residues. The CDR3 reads CASRPTGFSGNTIYF. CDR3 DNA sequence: TGTGCCAGCAGACCCACCGGGTTCTCTGGAAACACCATATATTTT.

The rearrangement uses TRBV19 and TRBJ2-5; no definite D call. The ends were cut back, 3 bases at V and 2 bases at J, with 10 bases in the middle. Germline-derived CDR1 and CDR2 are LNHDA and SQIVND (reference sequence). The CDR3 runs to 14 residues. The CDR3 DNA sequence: TGTGCCAGTAGTATCCATGGGCGGCAAGAGACCCAGTACTTC. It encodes CASSIHGRQETQYF.

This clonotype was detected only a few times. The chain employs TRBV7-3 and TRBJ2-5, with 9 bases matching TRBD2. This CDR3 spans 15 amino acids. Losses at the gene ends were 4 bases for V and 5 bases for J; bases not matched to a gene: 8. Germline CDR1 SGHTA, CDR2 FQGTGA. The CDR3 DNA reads TGTGCCAGCAGCTATACAGCGGGGGGCCCGGAGACCCAGTACTTC. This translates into CASSYTAGGPETQYF.

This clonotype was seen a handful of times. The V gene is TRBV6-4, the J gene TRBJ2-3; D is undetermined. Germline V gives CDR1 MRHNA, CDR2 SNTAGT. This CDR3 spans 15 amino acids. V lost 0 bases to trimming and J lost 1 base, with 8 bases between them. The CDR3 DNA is TGTGCCAGCAGTGACTCTCCGGGTCGCACAGATACGCAGTATTTT. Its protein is CASSDSPGRTDTQYF.

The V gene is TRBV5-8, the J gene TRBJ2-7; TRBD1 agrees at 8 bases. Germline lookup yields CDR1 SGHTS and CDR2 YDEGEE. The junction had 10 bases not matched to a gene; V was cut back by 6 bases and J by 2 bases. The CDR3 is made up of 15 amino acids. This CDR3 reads CASILSTGAAYEQYF. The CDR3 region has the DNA TGTGCCAGCATATTATCGACAGGGGCGGCCTACGAGCAGTACTTC.

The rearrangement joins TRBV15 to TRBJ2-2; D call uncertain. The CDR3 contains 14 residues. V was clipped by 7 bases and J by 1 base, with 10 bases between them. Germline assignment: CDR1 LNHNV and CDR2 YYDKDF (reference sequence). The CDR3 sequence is CATKRFGNTGELFF. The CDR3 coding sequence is TGTGCCACCAAGAGGTTTGGGAACACCGGGGAGCTGTTTTTT.

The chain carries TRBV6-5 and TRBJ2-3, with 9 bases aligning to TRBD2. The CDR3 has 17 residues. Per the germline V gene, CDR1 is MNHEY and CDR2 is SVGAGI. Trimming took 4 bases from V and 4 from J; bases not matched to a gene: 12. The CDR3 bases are TGTGCCAGCAGTTGCGGGGGGGCTTACTCGGTGGCAGATACGCAGTATTTT. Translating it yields CASSCGGAYSVADTQYF.

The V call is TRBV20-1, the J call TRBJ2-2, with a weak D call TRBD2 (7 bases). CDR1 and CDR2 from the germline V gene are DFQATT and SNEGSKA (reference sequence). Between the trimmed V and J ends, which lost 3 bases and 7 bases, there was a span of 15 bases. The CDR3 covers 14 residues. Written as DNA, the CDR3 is TGCAGTGCTAGCTTGCGGGGGCGGGGCGGGGAGCTGTTTTTT. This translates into CSASLRGRGGELFF.

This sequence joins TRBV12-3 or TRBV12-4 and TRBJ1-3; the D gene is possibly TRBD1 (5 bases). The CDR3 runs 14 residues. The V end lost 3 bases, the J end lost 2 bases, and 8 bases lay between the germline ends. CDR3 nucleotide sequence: TGTGCCAGCAGTTTTGGGACGACTGGAAACACCATATATTTT. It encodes CASSFGTTGNTIYF.

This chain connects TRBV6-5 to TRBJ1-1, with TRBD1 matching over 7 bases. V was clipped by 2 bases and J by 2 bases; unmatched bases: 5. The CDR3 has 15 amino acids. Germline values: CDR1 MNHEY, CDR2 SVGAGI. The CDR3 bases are TGTGCCAGCAGTTACACCCCAGGGGGAAACACTGAAGCTTTCTTT. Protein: CASSYTPGGNTEAFF.

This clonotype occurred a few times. CDR3 region: CASSYALAGGRSYEQYF. CDR3 bases: TGTGCCAGCAGTTACGCCCTAGCGGGGGGAAGGTCCTACGAGCAGTACTTC. V and J are TRBV6-2 or TRBV6-3 and TRBJ2-7, with 11 bases fitting TRBD2. J lost 1 base, V lost 2 bases, and 7 bases had no gene match. The CDR3 contains 17 residues. Germline V CDR1 and CDR2: MNHEY, SVGEGT.

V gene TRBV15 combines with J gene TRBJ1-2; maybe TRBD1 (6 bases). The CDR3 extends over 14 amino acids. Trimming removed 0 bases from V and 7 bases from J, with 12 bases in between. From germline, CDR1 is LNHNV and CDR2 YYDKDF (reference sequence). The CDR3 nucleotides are TGTGCCACCAGCAGAGATGCAGGGGTGATTGGCTACACCTTC. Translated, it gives CATSRDAGVIGYTF.

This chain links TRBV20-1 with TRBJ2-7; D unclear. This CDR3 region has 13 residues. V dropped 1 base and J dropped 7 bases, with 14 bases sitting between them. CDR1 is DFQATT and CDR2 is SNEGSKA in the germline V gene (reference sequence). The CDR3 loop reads CSARGANLGEQYF. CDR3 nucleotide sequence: TGCAGTGCTAGAGGGGCCAACTTGGGGGAGCAGTACTTC.

Here the CDR3 DNA reads TGCAGTGCCCTTGACAGCCTCATCTACGAGCAGTACTTC. The encoded protein is CSALDSLIYEQYF. This chain connects TRBV20-1 to TRBJ2-7; TRBD1 is a possible D gene (5 bases). This CDR3 spans 13 amino acids. In germline, CDR1 is DFQATT, CDR2 SNEGSKA (reference sequence). The ends were cut back, 6 bases at V and 3 bases at J, with 15 bases in the middle.

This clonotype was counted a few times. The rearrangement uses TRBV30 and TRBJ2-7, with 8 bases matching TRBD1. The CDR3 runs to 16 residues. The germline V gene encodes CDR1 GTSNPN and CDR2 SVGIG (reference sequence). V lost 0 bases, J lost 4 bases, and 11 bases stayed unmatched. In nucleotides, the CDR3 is TGTGCCTGGAGTGTACGCGGACAGGGAAGGGCATACGAGCAGTACTTC. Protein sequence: CAWSVRGQGRAYEQYF.

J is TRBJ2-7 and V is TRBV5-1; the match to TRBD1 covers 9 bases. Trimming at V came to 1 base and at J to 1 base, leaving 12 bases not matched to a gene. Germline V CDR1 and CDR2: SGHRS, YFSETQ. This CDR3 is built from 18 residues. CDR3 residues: CASSLLHLGQGQSYEQYF. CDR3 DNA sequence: TGCGCCAGCAGCTTGCTACACCTCGGACAGGGGCAGTCCTACGAGCAGTACTTC. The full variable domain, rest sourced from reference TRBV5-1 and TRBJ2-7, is KAGVTQTPRYLIKTRGQQVTLSCSPISGHRSVSWYQQTPGQGLQFLFEYFSETQRNKGNFPGRFSGRQFSNSRSEMNVSTLELGDSALYLCASSLLHLGQGQSYEQYFGPGTRLTVT.

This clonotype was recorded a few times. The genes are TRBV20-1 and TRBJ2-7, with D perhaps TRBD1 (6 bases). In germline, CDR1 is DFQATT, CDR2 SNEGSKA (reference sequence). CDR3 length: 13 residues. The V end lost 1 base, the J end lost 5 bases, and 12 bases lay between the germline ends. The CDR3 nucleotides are TGCAGTGCTAGAGTAGACAGGCTCGACGAGCAGTACTTC. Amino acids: CSARVDRLDEQYF.

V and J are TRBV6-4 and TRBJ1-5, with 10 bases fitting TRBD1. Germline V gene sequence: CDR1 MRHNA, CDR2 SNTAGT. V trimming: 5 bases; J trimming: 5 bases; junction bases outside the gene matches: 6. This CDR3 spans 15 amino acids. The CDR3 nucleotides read TGTGCCAGCAGTAAGACAGGGGGCGCAGATCAGCCCCAGCATTTT. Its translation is CASSKTGGADQPQHF.

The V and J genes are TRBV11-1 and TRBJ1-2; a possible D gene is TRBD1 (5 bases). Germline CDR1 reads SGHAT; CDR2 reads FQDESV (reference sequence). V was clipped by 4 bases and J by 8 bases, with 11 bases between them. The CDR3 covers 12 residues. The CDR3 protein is CASSWGPGGYTF. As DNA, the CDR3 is TGTGCCAGCAGCTGGGGACCCGGGGGCTACACCTTC. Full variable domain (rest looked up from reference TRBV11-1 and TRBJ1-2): EAEVAQSPRYKITEKSQAVAFWCDPISGHATLYWYRQILGQGPELLVQFQDESVVDDSQLPKDRFSAERLKGVDSTLKIQPAELGDSAMYLCASSWGPGGYTFGSGTRLTVV.

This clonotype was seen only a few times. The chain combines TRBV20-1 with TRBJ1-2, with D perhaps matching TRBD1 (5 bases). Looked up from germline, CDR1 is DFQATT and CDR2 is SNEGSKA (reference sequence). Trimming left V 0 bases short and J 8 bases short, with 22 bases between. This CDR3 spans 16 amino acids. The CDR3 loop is CSARDRLRGPLGGYTF. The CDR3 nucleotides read TGCAGTGCTAGAGATAGGTTAAGGGGTCCCCTAGGCGGCTACACCTTC.

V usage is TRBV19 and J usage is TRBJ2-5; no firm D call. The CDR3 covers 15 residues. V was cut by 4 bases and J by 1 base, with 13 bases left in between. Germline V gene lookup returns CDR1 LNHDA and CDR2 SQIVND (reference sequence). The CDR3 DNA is TGTGCCAGTAGTAGGTGGGTCTCGATCCAAGAGACCCAGTACTTC. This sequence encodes CASSRWVSIQETQYF.

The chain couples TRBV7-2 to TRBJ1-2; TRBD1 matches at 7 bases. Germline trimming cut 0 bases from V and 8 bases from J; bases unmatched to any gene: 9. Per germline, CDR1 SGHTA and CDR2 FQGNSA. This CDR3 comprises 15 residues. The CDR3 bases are TGTGCCAGCAGCTTAGCGATCTTCAGGGGGATGGGCTACACCTTC. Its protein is CASSLAIFRGMGYTF.

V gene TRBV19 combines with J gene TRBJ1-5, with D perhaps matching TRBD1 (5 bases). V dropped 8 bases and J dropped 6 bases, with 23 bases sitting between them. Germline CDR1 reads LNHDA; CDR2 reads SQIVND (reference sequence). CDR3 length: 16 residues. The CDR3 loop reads CASSRGDRERSQPQHF. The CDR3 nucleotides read TGTGCCAGTTCTAGGGGTGACAGAGAGAGATCTCAGCCCCAGCATTTT.

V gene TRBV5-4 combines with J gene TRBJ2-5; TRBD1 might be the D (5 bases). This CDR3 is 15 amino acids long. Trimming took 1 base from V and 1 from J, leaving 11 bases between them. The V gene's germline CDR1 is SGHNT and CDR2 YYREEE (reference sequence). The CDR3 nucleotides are TGTGCCAGCAGCTTGTGGCAGGGTCTCCAAGAGACCCAGTACTTC. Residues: CASSLWQGLQETQYF.

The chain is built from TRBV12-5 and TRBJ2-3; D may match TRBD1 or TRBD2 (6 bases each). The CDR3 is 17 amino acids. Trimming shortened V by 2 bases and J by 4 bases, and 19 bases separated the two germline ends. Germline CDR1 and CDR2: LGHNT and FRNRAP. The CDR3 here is CASGLSHVGGLSDTQYF. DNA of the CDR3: TGTGCTAGTGGTTTGAGTCATGTGGGGGGCTTATCAGATACGCAGTATTTT.

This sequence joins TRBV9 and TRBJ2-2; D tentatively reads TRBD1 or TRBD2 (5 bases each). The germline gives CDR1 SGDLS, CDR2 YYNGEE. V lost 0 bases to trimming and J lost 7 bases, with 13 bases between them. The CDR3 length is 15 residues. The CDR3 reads CASSVGERGIGELFF. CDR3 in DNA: TGTGCCAGCAGCGTAGGAGAGAGGGGTATCGGGGAGCTGTTTTTT.

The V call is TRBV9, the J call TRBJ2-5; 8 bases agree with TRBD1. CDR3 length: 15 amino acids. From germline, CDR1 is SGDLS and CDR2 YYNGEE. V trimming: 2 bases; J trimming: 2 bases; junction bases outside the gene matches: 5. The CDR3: CASSVRTGLQETQYF. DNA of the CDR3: TGTGCCAGCAGCGTGCGGACAGGGTTACAAGAGACCCAGTACTTC.

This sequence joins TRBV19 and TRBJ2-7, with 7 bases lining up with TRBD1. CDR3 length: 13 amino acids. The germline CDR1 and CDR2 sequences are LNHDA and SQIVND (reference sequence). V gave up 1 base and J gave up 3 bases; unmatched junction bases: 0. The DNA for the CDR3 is TGTGCCAGTAGTATAGCAGGGGGCTACGAGCAGTACTTC. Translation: CASSIAGGYEQYF.